There are many counts of the clone carrying this T cell receptor (beta chain). This sample is drawn from a study of T cells in Graves' hyperthyroidism and ophthalmopathy. Hyperthyroidism was newly diagnosed in patients aged 18 to 65 (duration under 2 months). TCR beta CDR3 regions were amplified from RNA transcripts. RT-PCR in the first round (using the HTBI primer set) targeted the TCR CDR3. TCRdb used MiXCR to reprocess the multiplex PCR reads, holding one entry per CDR3 protein. This table has around 580,000 distinct CDR3 sequences, 16% appearing once. This receptor was obtained from a woman aged 18-35 years with Graves' hyperthyroidism. Input material: blood.

CDR3 amino acids: CASKFGTRMNTEAFF. CDR3 DNA: TGTGCCAGCAAATTCGGGACAAGGATGAACACTGAAGCTTTCTTT. The rearrangement uses TRBV2 and TRBJ1-1; the D gene is possibly TRBD1 (6 bases). The length of the CDR3 is 15 residues. V lost 7 bases and J 0 bases, leaving 15 bases between the germline ends. Per the germline V gene, CDR1 is SNHLY and CDR2 is FYNNEI.